This TCR beta chain emerged from a study of T cells in Graves' hyperthyroidism and ophthalmopathy (dated by TCRdb to between 2018 and 2021). Study-wide context: To identify distinguishing TCR V-J signatures, a discovery cohort of 95 to 100 patients was used, comprising 43 with Graves' ophthalmopathy and around 60 with stable Graves' hyperthyroidism. Following sampling, methimazole starting at 30 mg daily was given to hyperthyroidism patients, and high-dose intravenous methylprednisolone was given to ophthalmopathy patients. The 100 discovery patients were divided at random into training and test sets in a 7:3 ratio. Prospective prediction of ophthalmopathy was tested in an independent validation cohort of fewer than 20 hyperthyroidism patients and 17 patients who later progressed to ophthalmopathy. In addition, the study compared T-cell repertoires in thyroid tissue and in blood from five to seven Graves' hyperthyroidism patients. The paper reports TCR Vbeta CDR3 sequencing of about 140 peripheral blood samples: around 45 ophthalmopathy, fewer than 80 hyperthyroidism and approximately 17 progressor patients. General conclusions and limits of the study: A model built on a 13 V-J signature distinguished ophthalmopathy from stable hyperthyroidism, reaching 85% to 90% sensitivity and under 84% specificity in cross-validation and 80%/75% in testing. Most expanded thyroid clonotypes (frequency above 0.001) were also detected in blood, a finding suggesting that blood repertoires may reflect thyroid immune responses. Sample size was not statistically predetermined, and investigators were not blinded to group allocation. In validation, the model predicted progression to ophthalmopathy with just under 71% sensitivity and less than 75% specificity, a median of about 6.7 months before onset.

The TCR beta CDR3 regions were amplified from RNA transcripts. For the first round of RT-PCR on the TCR CDR3, the HTBI primer set was used together with the Qiagen OneStep RT-PCR kit. A second multiplex PCR round built the libraries, followed by size selection and purification. Libraries were sequenced paired-end with 100 bp reads on an Illumina HiSeq2000. Per the authors' processing: SOAPnuke was used to process the raw data, with reads discarded if the reads contained adapters or uncalled bases, had a mean Phred below 15, or lacked an exact constant-primer or identifier match. COPE v1.2.5 was used to merge high-quality paired reads, and clonotypes were defined as unique nucleotide sequences. MiTCR v1.1 was used to align the clonotypes against IMGT TRBV, TRBD and TRBJ reference segments. Only V-J combinations with frequency above 0.0001, covering 99.2% of repertoires, were analysed. The TCS score was defined as the ratio of F50 (clonal expansion) to E x V (chaos), calculated using BLOSUM62-based TCRdist between CDR3 peptides within each V-J. Welch's t-statistics and random forest reduced roughly 540 V-J features to roughly 13, which were used in a naive Bayes classifier (R e1071). The Morisita-Horn index was used to measure how similar the thyroid and blood repertoires were. TCRdb ran its own pipeline on the public reads, namely fastp trimming at Q25 and MiXCR clone calling, and kept in-frame beta chains. Identical CDR3 proteins give one entry, which carries the most common genes and DNA. What appears here as the V and J calls and clone size reflects TCRdb's work, not the paper's. The sample data list hundreds of thousands of distinct CDR3 sequences, and roughly 46% of these were observed just once. Less than 9.5% of the sample rests with the top ten.

CDR3 length: 12 amino acids, cysteine to phenylalanine. CDR3 DNA only is kept here, 36 bases in frame from base 1. For CDR1 and CDR2, the germline V gene lists SQVTM and ANQGSEA. The V and J ends are trimmed by 1 base and 2 bases, leaving 6 bases between them. This clonotype was seen at least ten times. No antigen is known for it. No much larger clone exists at a distance of one base, and base qualities are not known. Exclusion was applied to patients with uncontrolled infections, other autoimmune diseases, pregnancy or lactation. Diagnoses relied on clinical symptoms, serum thyroxine and TRAb, thyroid ultrasound and orbital computed tomography. Trizol reagent was used to extract total RNA, and RNA quality was then checked on an Agilent 2100 Bioanalyzer.

The sequence joins TRBV29-1 to TRBJ2-7, with the D gene not confidently named. The sample comprised peripheral blood or thyroid tissue (not recorded which). The TCR sequence derives from an adult man with Graves' disease, either hyperthyroidism or ophthalmopathy (not recorded which). CDR3 region: CSVEAETYEQYF. The nucleotide sequence reads TGCAGCGTTGAAGCGGAAACCTACGAGCAGTACTTC.